This is a list of T cell receptor beta chains from one sample in a study of T cell responses to AZD1222 COVID-19 vaccine. Assay used: immunoSEQ multiplex PCR; TCRdb lists only in-frame clones, some missing. The data contain 130,000 to 150,000 clones, about nine tenths of them seen just once; the ten biggest clones take up over 12%. This sample comprised peripheral blood, obtained on day 0 of AZD1222 vaccination. The receptors originated from an adult in good health. The conserved cysteine and the conserved F or W are not part of the CDR3 here.

v_gene | CDR3aa
TRBV27 | ASGEGGTDYKGYT
TRBV7-9 | ASSAGTGVESETQY
TRBV7-9 | ASSPRDRFFSPLH
TRBV3-1/TRBV3-2 | ASSSPDRWGPLH
TRBV19 | ASSDGQETQY
TRBV19 | ASSYPGGAERGYT
TRBV10-2 | ASRGRGAEVDEQY
TRBV30 | AWGGTSIHEQF
TRBV5-1 | ASSFPAIEQY
TRBV2 | ASSGRGLYGYT
TRBV10-3 | AISPQGTNEKLF
TRBV18 | ASSPKTGTAVNVGLT
TRBV27 | ASSTGLAGEETQY
TRBV7-2 | ASSLAGVAPGDTAYEQY
TRBV21-1 | ASSPDPGQGAHTEAF
TRBV7-6 | ASSSQGTGNTEAF
TRBV9 | ASSVTATTEAF
TRBV3-1/TRBV3-2 | ASSARHSMNTEAF
TRBV18 | ASSPWTRGTEAF
TRBV7-3 | ASSLNIGGGKNEQF
TRBV6-5 | ASSPRQGASEAF
TRBV7-3 | ASSHRGGPGDTQY
TRBV11-2 | ASSKNPQRGGTYNNEQF
TRBV18 | ASSPVPGQGIGAYEQY
TRBV28 | AILDTRVGEKLF
TRBV5-8 | ASSAGTSGTDTQY
TRBV6-2/TRBV6-3 | ASSQQGGYGYT
TRBV6-6 | ASSYGGPVNTEAF
TRBV18 | ASSPLRSGAF
TRBV12-3/TRBV12-4 | ASSHRDAETQY
TRBV16 | ASSQGGIGGYT
TRBV19 | ASSLRQTYSNQPQH
TRBV4-1 | ASSQGGTGANEKLF
TRBV15 | ATSAVRPDYGYT
TRBV5-1 | ASSPGPPRGYT
TRBV19 | ASSTQGFEQY
TRBV12-5 | ASGSLPAETQY
TRBV23-1 | ASSLGTPRRNQPQH
TRBV7-2 | ASSPRRHGYT
TRBV20-1 | SANDRGNYGYT
TRBV5-6 | ASSLSGTGVFYEQY
TRBV9 | ASSGDRGLNEQF